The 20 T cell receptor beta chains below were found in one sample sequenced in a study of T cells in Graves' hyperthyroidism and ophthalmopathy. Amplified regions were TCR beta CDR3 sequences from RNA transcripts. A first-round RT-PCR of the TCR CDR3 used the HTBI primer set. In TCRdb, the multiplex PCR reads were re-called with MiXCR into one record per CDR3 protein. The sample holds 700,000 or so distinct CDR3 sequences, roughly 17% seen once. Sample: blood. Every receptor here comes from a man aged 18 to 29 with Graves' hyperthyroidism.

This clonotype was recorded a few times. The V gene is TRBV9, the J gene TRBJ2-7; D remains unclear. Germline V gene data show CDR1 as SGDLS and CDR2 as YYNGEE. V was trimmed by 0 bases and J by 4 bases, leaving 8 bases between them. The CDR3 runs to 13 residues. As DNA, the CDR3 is TGTGCCAGCAGCGTAGAGAATAGTTACGAGCAGTACTTC. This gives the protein CASSVENSYEQYF.

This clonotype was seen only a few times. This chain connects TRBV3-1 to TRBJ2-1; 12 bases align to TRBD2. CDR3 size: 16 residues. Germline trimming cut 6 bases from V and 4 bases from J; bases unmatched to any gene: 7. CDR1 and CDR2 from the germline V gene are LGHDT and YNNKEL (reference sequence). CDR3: CASSPRLAGAYNEQFF. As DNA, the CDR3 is TGTGCCAGCAGTCCGAGACTAGCGGGAGCGTACAATGAGCAGTTCTTC.

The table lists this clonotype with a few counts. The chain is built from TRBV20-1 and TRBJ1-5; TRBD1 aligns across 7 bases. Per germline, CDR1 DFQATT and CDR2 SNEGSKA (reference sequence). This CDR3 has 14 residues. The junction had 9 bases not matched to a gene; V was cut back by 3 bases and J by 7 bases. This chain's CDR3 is CSARGDSIRQPQHF. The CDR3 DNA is TGCAGTGCTAGGGGGGACAGTATAAGGCAGCCCCAGCATTTT.

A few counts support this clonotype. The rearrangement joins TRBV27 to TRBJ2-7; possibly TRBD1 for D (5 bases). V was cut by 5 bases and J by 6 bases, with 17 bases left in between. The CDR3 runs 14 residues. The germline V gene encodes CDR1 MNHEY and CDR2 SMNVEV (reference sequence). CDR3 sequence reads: CASSPPEGACEQYF. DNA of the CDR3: TGTGCCAGCAGTCCCCCGGAAGGGGCTTGCGAGCAGTACTTC.

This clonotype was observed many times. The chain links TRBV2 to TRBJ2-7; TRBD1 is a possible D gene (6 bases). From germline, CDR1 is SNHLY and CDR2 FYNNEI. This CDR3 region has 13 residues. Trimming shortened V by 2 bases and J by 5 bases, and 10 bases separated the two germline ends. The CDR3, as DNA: TGTGCCAGCAGTGAAAACAGGGACGACGAGCAGTACTTC. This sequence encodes CASSENRDDEQYF.

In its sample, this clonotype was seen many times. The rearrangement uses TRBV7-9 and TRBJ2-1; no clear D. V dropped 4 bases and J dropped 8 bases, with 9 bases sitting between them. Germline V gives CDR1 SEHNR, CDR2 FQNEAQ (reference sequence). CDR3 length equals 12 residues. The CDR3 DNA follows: TGTGCCAGCAGCTACTACGCGGATGAGCAGTTCTTC. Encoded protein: CASSYYADEQFF.

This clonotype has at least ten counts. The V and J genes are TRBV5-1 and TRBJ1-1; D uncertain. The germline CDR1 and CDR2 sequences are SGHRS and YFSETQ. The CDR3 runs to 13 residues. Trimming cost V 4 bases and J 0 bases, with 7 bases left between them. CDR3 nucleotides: TGCGCCAGCAGCCGCTGGCTGAACACTGAAGCTTTCTTT. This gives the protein CASSRWLNTEAFF.

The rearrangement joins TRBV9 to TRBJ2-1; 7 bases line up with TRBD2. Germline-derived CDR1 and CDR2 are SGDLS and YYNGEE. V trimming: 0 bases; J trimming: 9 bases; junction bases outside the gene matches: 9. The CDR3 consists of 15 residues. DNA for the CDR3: TGTGCCAGCAGCGTAGGGGGGGGGGGGGGTGGTGAGCAGTTCTTC. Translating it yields CASSVGGGGGGEQFF.

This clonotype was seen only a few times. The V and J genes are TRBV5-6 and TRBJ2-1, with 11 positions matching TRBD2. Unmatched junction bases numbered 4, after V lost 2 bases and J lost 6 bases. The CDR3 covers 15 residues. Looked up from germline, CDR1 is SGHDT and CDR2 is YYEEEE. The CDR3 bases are TGTGCCAGCAGCTTCGTACTAGCGGGAGCCAATGAGCAGTTCTTC. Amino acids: CASSFVLAGANEQFF.

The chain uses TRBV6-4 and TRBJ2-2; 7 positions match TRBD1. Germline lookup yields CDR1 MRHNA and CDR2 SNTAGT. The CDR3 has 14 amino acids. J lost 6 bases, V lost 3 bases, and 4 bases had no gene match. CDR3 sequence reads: CASSESGGAGELFF. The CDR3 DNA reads TGTGCCAGCAGTGAATCAGGGGGAGCCGGGGAGCTGTTTTTT.

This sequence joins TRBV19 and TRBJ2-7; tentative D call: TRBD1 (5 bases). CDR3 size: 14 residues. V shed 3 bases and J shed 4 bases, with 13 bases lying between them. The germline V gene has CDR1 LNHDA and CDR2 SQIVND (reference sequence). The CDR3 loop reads CASSIGAGNYEQYF. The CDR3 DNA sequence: TGTGCCAGTAGTATTGGGGCAGGGAATTACGAGCAGTACTTC.

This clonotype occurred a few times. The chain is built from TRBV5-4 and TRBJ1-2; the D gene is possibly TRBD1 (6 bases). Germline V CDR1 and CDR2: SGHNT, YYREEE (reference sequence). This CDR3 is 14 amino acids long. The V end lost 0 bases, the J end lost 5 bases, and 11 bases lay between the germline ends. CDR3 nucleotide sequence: TGTGCCAGCAGCTTGGATACAGGGCGGTATGGCTACACCTTC. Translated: CASSLDTGRYGYTF.

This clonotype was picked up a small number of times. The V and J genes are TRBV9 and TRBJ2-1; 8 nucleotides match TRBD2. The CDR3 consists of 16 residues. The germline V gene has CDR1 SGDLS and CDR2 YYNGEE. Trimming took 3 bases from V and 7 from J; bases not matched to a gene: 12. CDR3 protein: CASSEDSSGQGNEQFF. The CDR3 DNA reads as TGTGCCAGCAGCGAGGACTCTAGCGGGCAAGGGAATGAGCAGTTCTTC.

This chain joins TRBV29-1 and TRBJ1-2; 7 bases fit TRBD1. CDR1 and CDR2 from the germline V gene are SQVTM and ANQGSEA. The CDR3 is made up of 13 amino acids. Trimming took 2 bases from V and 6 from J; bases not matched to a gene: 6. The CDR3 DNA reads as TGCAGCGTTGAAACAGGGGAGGGGGATGGCTACACCTTC. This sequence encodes CSVETGEGDGYTF. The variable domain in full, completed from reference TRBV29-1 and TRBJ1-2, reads SAVISQKPSRDICQRGTSLTIQCQVDSQVTMMFWYRQQPGQSLTLIATANQGSEATYESGFVIDKFPISRPNLTFSTLTVSNMSPEDSSIYLCSVETGEGDGYTFGSGTRLTVV.

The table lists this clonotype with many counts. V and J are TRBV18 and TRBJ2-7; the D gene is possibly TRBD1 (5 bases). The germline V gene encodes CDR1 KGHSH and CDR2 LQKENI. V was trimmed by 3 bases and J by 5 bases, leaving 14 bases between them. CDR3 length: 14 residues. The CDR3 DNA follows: TGTGCCAGCTCACCTATCGAGACAGCTAACGAGCAGTACTTC. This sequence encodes CASSPIETANEQYF.

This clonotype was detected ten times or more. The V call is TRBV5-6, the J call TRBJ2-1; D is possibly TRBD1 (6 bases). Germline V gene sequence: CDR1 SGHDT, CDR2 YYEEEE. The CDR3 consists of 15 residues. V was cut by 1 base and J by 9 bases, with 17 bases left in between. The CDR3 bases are TGTGCCAGCAGCTTGCTCCCGACAGGCCCCAGTGAGCAGTTCTTC. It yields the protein CASSLLPTGPSEQFF.

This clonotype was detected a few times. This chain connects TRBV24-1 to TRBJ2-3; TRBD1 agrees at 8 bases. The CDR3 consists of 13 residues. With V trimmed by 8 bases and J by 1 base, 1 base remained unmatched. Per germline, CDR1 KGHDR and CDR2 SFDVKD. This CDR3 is CATKGQGTDTQYF. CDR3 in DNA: TGTGCCACCAAGGGACAGGGCACAGATACGCAGTATTTT.

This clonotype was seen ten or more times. This CDR3 reads CASSFGKVSYEQYF. In DNA, the CDR3 is TGTGCCAGCAGTTTCGGAAAGGTCTCCTACGAGCAGTACTTC. The J gene is TRBJ2-7, the V gene TRBV28; the D is unclear. Germline-derived CDR1 and CDR2 are MDHEN and SYDVKM. The CDR3 runs 14 residues. V lost 3 bases and J lost 0, with 9 bases in between.

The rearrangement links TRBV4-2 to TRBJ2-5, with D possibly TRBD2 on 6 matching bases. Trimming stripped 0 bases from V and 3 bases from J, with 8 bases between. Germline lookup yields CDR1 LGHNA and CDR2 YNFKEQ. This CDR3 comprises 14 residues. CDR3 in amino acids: CASSQDPGEETQYF. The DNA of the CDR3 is TGTGCCAGCAGCCAAGATCCGGGAGAAGAGACCCAGTACTTC.

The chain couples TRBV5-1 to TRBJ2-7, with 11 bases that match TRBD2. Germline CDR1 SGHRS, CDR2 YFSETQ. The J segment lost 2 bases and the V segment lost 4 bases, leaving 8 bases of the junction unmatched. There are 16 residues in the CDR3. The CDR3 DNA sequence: TGCGCCAGCAGCCCAAAGACTAGCGGGATAACCTACGAGCAGTACTTC. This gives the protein CASSPKTSGITYEQYF.